This T cell receptor delta chain appears in the sequencing data of a study of gamma-delta T cells after stem cell transplantation (TCRdb year 2016). Library creation used RT-PCR. TCRdb records Illumina MiSeq as the sequencer. Clones were re-identified by TCRdb from the public reads with CATT, and rows with the same DNA were merged. This sample's listing comprises about 52 delta-chain clones. With respect to this clone: Its antigen specificity is not known. No base-level quality is on record; no much larger clone is a single base apart.

CDR1 and CDR2, per the germline V gene, are GEAIGNYY and EKD. V is trimmed back by 6 bases and J by 0 bases, and the junction contains 5 bases that no gene match accounts for. The CDR3 covers 17 residues, taking in both the cysteine and the phenylalanine. The DNA shown is the 51-base CDR3, in frame from base 1. The chain uses TRDV2 and TRDJ3; TRDD3 aligns with 9 central bases. This clonotype was sampled from a human donor. It is not recorded whose cells these are; they may come from a transplant donor. This table probably holds off-target reads from a library built for another chain. Source material: gamma-delta T cells. The nucleotide sequence is given as TGTGCCTGTCTACTGGGGGAAAGCTCCTGGGACACCCGACAGATGTTTTTC. Its protein reads: CACLLGESSWDTRQMFF.